This T cell receptor beta chain was found in a study of post-analysis software for immune sequencing data. Study-wide context: Relapsing-remitting, secondary progressive and progressive-relapsing courses of multiple sclerosis were included. General study points: A handful of TRBV segments (TRBV5-6, TRBV5-1 and TRBV20-1 among them) occurred more frequently in patients than in controls. Relative to controls, patients with multiple sclerosis showed significantly lower normalized Chao1 diversity. Same-batch samples co-clustered strongly by F measure.

The CDR3 sequence is 15 residues long. Germline CDR1 reads SGHRS; CDR2 reads YFSETQ. Tagging with unique molecular identifiers was a feature of the TCR beta cDNA libraries. Each sample of about 0.95 to 11 million input T cells yielded 500,000 or so cDNA molecules, so each molecule approximated one T cell. MiXCR, run by TCRdb on the PCR reads, gives a single entry per CDR3 protein. The table has roughly 800,000 distinct CDR3 sequences, roughly 50% seen once. The sample holds a few counts of this clonotype. No antigen is known for it. This chain links TRBV5-1 with TRBJ2-4; 7 bases are shared with TRBD2. The J call is in doubt because the DNA end fits TRBJ2-7 better. Input material: blood. The source is a girl aged 10-17 years with multiple sclerosis. CDR3 nucleotide sequence: TGCGCCAGCAGCTTGGGCGGGAGAACCCCCTACGAGCAGTACTTC. As protein: CASSLGGRTPYEQYF.